This section outlines one TCR beta chain sequence together with its context. The data originate from a study of cytomegalovirus exposure and HLA in healthy donors. Per the germline V gene, CDR1 is LNHDA and CDR2 is SQIVND (reference sequence). This CDR3 has 16 residues. The V gene end was trimmed by 3 bases and the J gene end by 7 bases; junction bases not matched to a gene: 5. Vbeta (60) and Jbeta (13) primers were used in the PCR. Methods used by the authors: Unique TCR beta chains totaled some 80 million in a later count, with roughly 12 million of them shared. Method: immunoSEQ multiplex PCR; TCRdb's copy keeps in-frame clones and lacks some. V and J calls and clone size are copied from that table; D and trimming were computed from the DNA. The top ten clones hold about 13% of a sample with approximately 150,000 clones, roughly four fifths of them seen once.

V is TRBV19 and J is TRBJ2-1; the match to TRBD2 covers 14 bases. Sequenced sample: PBMCs. The receptor was isolated from a woman aged 45-60 years in good health and CMV-seronegative. The CDR3 bases are TGTGCCAGTAGTATCGTTTGGACTAGCGGGAGGAATGAGCAGTTCTTC. It specifies CASSIVWTSGRNEQFF.